The entry below gives a single T cell receptor beta chain sequence along with its context. This specimen comes from a study of blood T cell repertoires in COVID-19. Background on the study: PBMCs, B-cell-depleted T cells, or T cells were the source of the cDNA or gDNA that made up the material.

Produced via immunoSEQ multiplex PCR; TCRdb's table is partial and in-frame only. Of 200,000 to 250,000 clones listed, around 81% are singletons. The CDR3 has 17 amino acids. V shed 2 bases, J shed 2 bases, and the junction held 7 bases outside the gene matches. CDR1 is MNHEY, CDR2 SVGEGT, per germline. This sequence was found in a man aged 30 to 45 who had recovered from COVID-19. The sample taken for sequencing was peripheral blood. The chain has TRBV6-2 or TRBV6-3 and TRBJ2-4; 9 bases agree with TRBD1. As DNA, the CDR3 is TGTGCCAGCAGTTACCCCACAGGGGGCGATCCCAAAAACATTCAGTACTTC. It codes for CASSYPTGGDPKNIQYF.